These 8 T cell receptor beta chains were sequenced from one sample in a study of blood T cell repertoires in COVID-19. Clones were read by immunoSEQ multiplex PCR, and TCRdb kept only the in-frame ones, dropping some. The profile shows about 250,000 clones, over 75% of them singletons. The sequencing input was peripheral blood. The receptors shown here come from a woman under 40 with acute or convalescent COVID-19.

V usage is TRBV3-1 (or the pseudogene TRBV3-2) and J usage is TRBJ2-3; 8 positions agree with TRBD2. There are 22 residues in the CDR3. With V trimmed by 1 base and J by 3 bases, 24 bases remained unmatched. Per germline, CDR1 LGHDT and CDR2 YNNKEL (reference sequence). As DNA, the CDR3 is TGTGCCAGCAGCCAAGTTCGCCGGGATACCCCATGGGCGGGGGGAAATACAGATACGCAGTATTTT. Translating it yields CASSQVRRDTPWAGGNTDTQYF.

The chain uses TRBV5-1 and TRBJ1-2, with 9 bases that match TRBD1. V dropped 3 bases and J dropped 6; count of bases not matched to a gene: 12. Germline CDR1 SGHRS, CDR2 YFSETQ. The CDR3 consists of 16 residues. CDR3 coding DNA: TGCGCCAGCAGCTCCCTCCCGGGACAGGGCGGAGATGGCTACACCTTC. Translated, it gives CASSSLPGQGGDGYTF.

This chain connects TRBV5-1 to TRBJ2-3; D not certain. The CDR3 runs to 12 residues. Between the trimmed V and J ends, which lost 1 base and 4 bases, there was a span of 4 bases. The germline V gene has CDR1 SGHRS and CDR2 YFSETQ. The CDR3 spells CASSLPADTQYF. CDR3 in DNA: TGCGCCAGCAGCTTGCCAGCAGATACGCAGTATTTT.

The chain uses TRBV5-5 and TRBJ2-7, with TRBD2 matching 11 bases. Per germline, CDR1 SGHKS and CDR2 YYEKEE (reference sequence). The CDR3 runs 16 residues. The trim removed 0 bases at V and 3 bases at J, leaving 5 bases unmatched. The CDR3 region is CASSLAIAGGDYEQYF. CDR3 bases: TGTGCCAGCAGCTTGGCCATAGCGGGAGGGGACTACGAGCAGTACTTC.

V and J are TRBV29-1 and TRBJ2-1; 8 bases are a match to TRBD2. Germline values: CDR1 SQVTM, CDR2 ANQGSEA. With V trimmed by 4 bases and J by 4 bases, 9 bases remained unmatched. The CDR3 consists of 15 residues. In DNA form, the CDR3 reads TGCAGCGTTGCTCGGATAGCGGGGCTGTACAATGAGCAGTTCTTC. As protein: CSVARIAGLYNEQFF.

The J gene is TRBJ2-2, the V gene TRBV9; 7 bases line up with TRBD2. Trimming cost V 2 bases and J 4 bases; bases outside gene matches: 8. Looked up from germline, CDR1 is SGDLS and CDR2 is YYNGEE. This CDR3 contains 16 residues. For the CDR3, the DNA is TGTGCCAGCAGCGTCCGGGGTAGCGGGCCCACCGGGGAGCTGTTTTTT. This sequence encodes CASSVRGSGPTGELFF.

In its sample, this clone was seen once. This chain links TRBV4-3 with TRBJ1-6; D gene unclear. The CDR3 has 15 amino acids. Deletions cut 1 base from V and 6 bases from J, with 10 bases between. CDR1 and CDR2 (germline): LGHNA, YSLEER. CDR3 in DNA: TGCGCCAGCAGCCAAGGTCAAGGGAGTAATTCACCCCTCCACTTT. Translating it yields CASSQGQGSNSPLHF.

The chain combines TRBV4-3 with TRBJ2-5; weak D call: TRBD2 (6 bases). CDR1 is LGHNA, CDR2 YSLEER, per germline. Trimming stripped 4 bases from V and 5 bases from J, with 17 bases between. The CDR3 sequence is 15 residues long. The CDR3 sequence: CASSRGTAIGETQYF. The DNA of the CDR3 is TGCGCCAGCAGCCGGGGGACTGCCATTGGGGAGACCCAGTACTTC.